This section outlines one T cell receptor beta chain sequence together with its context. What it binds is not known. TCRdb reprocessed the 5' RACE reads via MiXCR and lists one record per CDR3 protein. The sample yields over 300,000 distinct CDR3 sequences, roughly 7% seen once. Germline assignment: CDR1 MNHEY and CDR2 SVGAGI. There are 14 residues in the CDR3. Trimming took off 2 bases at V and 5 bases at J, with 12 bases between the two ends. The record originates from a study of T cells after yellow fever vaccination. Study-wide results and limits: Post-booster repertoires contained most primary-vaccination clones again (96% CD4, around 88% CD8).

This receptor was obtained from a man between 18 and 29 years old who received the YFV17D yellow fever vaccine. The source material was PBMCs, sampled approximately 40 days after the first yellow fever vaccination. V usage is TRBV6-5 and J usage is TRBJ1-1, with a tentative D call TRBD1 (5 bases). CDR3 sequence (DNA): TGTGCCAGCAGTTACACGGGGGGGGGGACTGAAGCTTTCTTT. It encodes CASSYTGGGTEAFF.